This T cell receptor beta chain derives from a study of T cell responses to AZD1222 COVID-19 vaccine. Whole-study findings and limits: Researchers report vaccine-associated CD4 TCRs spanning spike, with dominance at 160-218 and 743-854. Spike-specific TCR depth and breadth grew after two AZD1222 doses.

Regarding this clone: Its antigen is undetermined.

V gave up 0 bases and J gave up 10 bases; unmatched junction bases: 3. Looked up from germline, CDR1 is SGHTA and CDR2 is FQGTGA. This CDR3 is built from 13 residues. Method: immunoSEQ multiplex PCR; TCRdb's copy keeps in-frame clones and lacks some. This table has tens of thousands of clones, about 90% appearing once. This TCR was recovered from an adult who received the AZD1222 COVID-19 vaccine. The sample in question was peripheral blood, obtained 28 days after the second AZD1222 dose. The chain combines TRBV7-3 with TRBJ2-1, with TRBD2 identical over 7 bases. The chain's CDR3 is CASSLTGREEQFF. Here the CDR3 DNA reads TGTGCCAGCAGCTTAACAGGGCGGGAGGAGCAGTTCTTC.